This record covers a single T cell receptor beta chain. The sample comes from a study of blood T cell repertoires in COVID-19. Across the whole study: Some COVID-19 samples were acute and others convalescent; all came from the United States, Italy and Spain. PBMCs, B-cell-depleted T cells, or T cells provided the cDNA or gDNA that made up the material.

Per the study methods: Amplification with reference gene primers provided the estimates of nucleated cell counts. Sequencing was performed with immunoSEQ multiplex PCR; in TCRdb, only in-frame clones are kept and a portion is missing. The D gene and trimming were derived from the DNA, and the V and J assignments and clone size from that table. The sample shows some 230,000 clones, roughly four fifths of them seen only once. This CDR3 is 17 amino acids long. Germline trimming cut 0 bases from V and 2 bases from J; bases unmatched to any gene: 7. CDR1 is LNHNV and CDR2 is YYDKDF in the germline V gene (reference sequence).

V and J are TRBV15 and TRBJ2-7, with TRBD2 identical over 10 bases. The sequence derives from a woman in her forties with acute COVID-19. Sequenced sample: PBMCs or T cells enriched from blood (not recorded which). DNA for the CDR3: TGTGCCACCAGCAGAGAGCTAGCGGGGGACCCCCCCTACGAGCAGTACTTC. As protein: CATSRELAGDPPYEQYF.